The 9 T cell receptor beta chains given below trace back to one sample, sequenced in a study of blood T cell repertoires in COVID-19. Sequencing was performed with immunoSEQ multiplex PCR; in TCRdb, only in-frame clones are kept and a portion is missing. The data show 95,000 to 150,000 clones, 87% seen once. Material for sequencing was peripheral blood. All receptors derive from a woman in her 70s with acute or convalescent COVID-19.

This clone appeared a single time. This chain joins TRBV7-2 and TRBJ2-7; D is unresolved. Looked up from germline, CDR1 is SGHTA and CDR2 is FQGNSA. The CDR3 runs to 15 residues. V was pared by 1 base and J by 7 bases, with 17 bases between. The CDR3 DNA follows: TGTGCCAGCAGCTTAGGAGTGACCTCCCCGGGTGAGCAGTACTTC. It specifies CASSLGVTSPGEQYF.

This chain connects TRBV28 to TRBJ1-5, with D maybe TRBD1 (5 bases). V lost 5 bases and J lost 0, with 5 bases in between. Germline assignment: CDR1 MDHEN and CDR2 SYDVKM. This CDR3 is built from 13 residues. The CDR3 DNA sequence: TGTGCCAGCAGTCAGGGTAGCAATCAGCCCCAGCATTTT. Protein product: CASSQGSNQPQHF.

The chain joins TRBV4-1 to TRBJ1-4; no reliable D call. The CDR3 consists of 14 residues. The germline gives CDR1 MGHRA, CDR2 YSYEKL. V lost 4 bases and J 7 bases, leaving 13 bases between the germline ends. The chain's CDR3 is CASSPPWRGEKLFF. The DNA for the CDR3 is TGCGCCAGCAGCCCACCGTGGAGAGGTGAAAAACTGTTTTTT.

The chain joins TRBV11-3 to TRBJ1-2; maybe TRBD1 (6 bases). This CDR3 is 14 amino acids long. Trimming left V 0 bases short and J 8 bases short, with 13 bases between. CDR1 is SGHNT, CDR2 YENEEA, per germline. In DNA, the CDR3 is TGTGCCAGCAGCTTAGAGAGTGACAGGCCCGGCTACACCTTC. Amino acids: CASSLESDRPGYTF.

The DNA for the CDR3 is TGTGCCACCAGTGATTTCACGAGCGGCCAAGAGACCCAGTACTTC. It translates to CATSDFTSGQETQYF. The chain links TRBV24-1 to TRBJ2-5; possibly TRBD2 for D (5 bases). In germline, CDR1 is KGHDR, CDR2 SFDVKD. The V and J ends lost 1 base and 1 base respectively, with 9 bases between them. The CDR3 has 15 amino acids.

The rearrangement links TRBV7-8 to TRBJ2-5; no definite D call. Trimming stripped 6 bases from V and 5 bases from J, with 10 bases between. The CDR3 has 12 amino acids. Germline V gives CDR1 SGHVS, CDR2 FQNEAQ. CDR3 loop: CASRQNRETQYF. The DNA of the CDR3 is TGTGCCAGCAGGCAAAATCGGGAGACCCAGTACTTC.

CDR3 sequence (DNA): TGTGCCAGTAAGGACAGAGTCCAAGAGACCCAGTACTTC. Protein product: CASKDRVQETQYF. This rearrangement joins TRBV19 to TRBJ2-5, with TRBD1 as a possible D gene (6 bases). Germline V gives CDR1 LNHDA, CDR2 SQIVND (reference sequence). The CDR3 is made up of 13 amino acids. V lost 7 bases, J lost 1 base, and 10 bases lay in between.

The rearrangement uses TRBV9 and TRBJ2-6; D perhaps matches TRBD2 (6 bases). V was shortened by 4 bases and J by 0 bases, with 14 bases between the two germline ends. The CDR3 is made up of 17 amino acids. CDR1 is SGDLS and CDR2 is YYNGEE in the germline V gene. The CDR3 protein is CASSPWGGNSGANVLTF. The CDR3 DNA is TGTGCCAGCAGCCCATGGGGAGGTAACTCTGGGGCCAACGTCCTGACTTTC.

V usage is TRBV11-3 and J usage is TRBJ1-1; the D is unclear. Between the trimmed V and J ends, which lost 6 bases and 4 bases, there was a span of 15 bases. Germline V CDR1 and CDR2: SGHNT, YENEEA. This CDR3 comprises 14 residues. The CDR3 DNA follows: TGTGCCAGCAGATACGGTACTCCCGGCACTGAAGCTTTCTTT. It codes for CASRYGTPGTEAFF.